The 24 T cell receptor beta chains reported below all come from one sample, sequenced in a study of blood T cell repertoires in COVID-19. Using immunoSEQ multiplex PCR, the repertoire was profiled, and TCRdb retains in-frame clones only, with some absent. This table has some 65,000 clones, 85% appearing once. Specimen: peripheral blood. These receptors originate from a man older than 75 with acute or convalescent COVID-19.

This clone was recorded once. The rearrangement joins TRBV24-1 to TRBJ1-2, with D hard to call. Germline-derived CDR1 and CDR2 are KGHDR and SFDVKD. Trimming took off 2 bases at V and 4 bases at J, with 4 bases between the two ends. There are 12 residues in the CDR3. The CDR3 is CATSDYFYGYTF. CDR3 bases: TGTGCCACCAGTGATTACTTCTATGGCTACACCTTC.

The CDR3, as DNA: TGTGCCAGCAGCCAAACCTGGGACAGGAAAGCCAAAAACATTCAGTACTTC. Protein product: CASSQTWDRKAKNIQYF. The chain employs TRBV4-2 and TRBJ2-4; 8 nucleotides line up with TRBD1. The germline V gene has CDR1 LGHNA and CDR2 YNFKEQ. J was trimmed by 0 bases and V by 2 bases; bases with no gene match: 6. This CDR3 is built from 17 residues.

V gene TRBV28 combines with J gene TRBJ1-2; D is possibly TRBD1 (6 bases). Per the germline V gene, CDR1 is MDHEN and CDR2 is SYDVKM. The CDR3 covers 12 residues. The V end was cut by 6 bases, the J end by 6 bases, with 11 bases between. As DNA, the CDR3 is TGTGCCAGCAGCCCGAACAGGGATGGCTACACCTTC. Translation: CASSPNRDGYTF.

This sequence joins TRBV2 and TRBJ1-2; 9 positions match TRBD1. The CDR3 loop spans 16 amino acids. Germline CDR1 SNHLY, CDR2 FYNNEI. Germline trimming cut 7 bases from V and 6 bases from J; bases unmatched to any gene: 15. CDR3 in DNA: TGTGCCAGCAATCCTTTGGGACAGGGAGTTGCCAATGGCTACACCTTC. Translation gives CASNPLGQGVANGYTF.

The chain links TRBV5-1 to TRBJ1-1; tentatively, D is TRBD1 (6 bases). The CDR3 length is 14 residues. Trimming pared 4 bases from V and 10 bases from J, leaving 20 bases between. Per germline, CDR1 SGHRS and CDR2 YFSETQ. For the CDR3, the DNA is TGCGCCAGCAGCGTTGGAGAGGGGGATTATGCAGCTTTCTTT. It is translated as CASSVGEGDYAAFF.

The gene calls are TRBV24-1 and TRBJ1-5; D is undetermined. CDR1 is KGHDR and CDR2 is SFDVKD in the germline V gene. V was cut by 3 bases and J by 5 bases, with 7 bases left in between. This CDR3 contains 13 residues. The CDR3 DNA follows: TGTGCCACCAGTGATAGAGGGCATCAGCCCCAGCATTTT. Protein sequence: CATSDRGHQPQHF.

The chain has TRBV7-2 and TRBJ2-3; 10 bases agree with TRBD2. Trimming took 2 bases from V and 1 from J; bases not matched to a gene: 6. This CDR3 is 17 amino acids long. CDR1 is SGHTA, CDR2 FQGNSA, per germline. DNA for the CDR3: TGTGCCAGCAGCTTAAGCGGGAGGGCCGGTCGCACAGATACGCAGTATTTT. This gives the protein CASSLSGRAGRTDTQYF.

This chain joins TRBV6-5 and TRBJ2-2, with 12 bases lining up with TRBD2. Trimming removed 4 bases from V and 5 bases from J; junction bases left unmatched: 2. Germline V gene data show CDR1 as MNHEY and CDR2 as SVGAGI. This CDR3 has 15 residues. CDR3 bases: TGTGCCAGCAGTTCGCTAGCGGGAGGGACCGGGGAGCTGTTTTTT. It codes for CASSSLAGGTGELFF.

The chain carries TRBV10-3 and TRBJ1-1, with D possibly being TRBD1 (6 bases). V was shortened by 5 bases and J by 1 base, with 11 bases between the two germline ends. Germline CDR1 is ENHRY and CDR2 is SYGVKD. The CDR3 runs to 14 residues. CDR3 DNA sequence: TGTGCCATCAGTAACAGGGCAGGGAACACTGAAGCTTTCTTT. Its translation is CAISNRAGNTEAFF.

The J gene is TRBJ2-7, the V gene TRBV6-2 or TRBV6-3; 8 positions agree with TRBD2. CDR3 length: 16 residues. Unmatched junction bases numbered 8, after V lost 0 bases and J lost 4 bases. Germline CDR1 MNHEY, CDR2 SVGEGT. CDR3 sequence reads: CASSYSKSGGQYEQYF. The CDR3 DNA reads TGTGCCAGCAGTTACTCGAAATCGGGAGGGCAGTACGAGCAGTACTTC.

The table lists this clone with a count of one. The chain recombines TRBV4-3 with TRBJ1-2; 10 nucleotides align to TRBD1. CDR3 size: 16 residues. The germline CDR1 and CDR2 sequences are LGHNA and YSLEER. The V gene end was trimmed by 4 bases and the J gene end by 3 bases; junction bases not matched to a gene: 8. DNA of the CDR3: TGCGCCAGCAGCCGCGAAGTGGGGACAGGGGACTATGGCTACACCTTC. As protein: CASSREVGTGDYGYTF.

The chain carries TRBV5-1 and TRBJ2-7, with a tentative D call TRBD2 (5 bases). V was pared by 7 bases and J by 3 bases, with 8 bases between. This CDR3 is 11 amino acids long. The V gene's germline CDR1 is SGHRS and CDR2 YFSETQ. The CDR3 loop reads CASRDYYEQYF. The CDR3 DNA reads TGCGCCAGCCGGGATTACTACGAGCAGTACTTC.

The rearrangement uses TRBV30 and TRBJ1-1; weak D call: TRBD1 (5 bases). V was trimmed by 5 bases and J by 7 bases, leaving 11 bases between them. The CDR3 contains 11 residues. CDR1 and CDR2 (germline): GTSNPN, SVGIG (reference sequence). The CDR3 nucleotides read TGTGCCTGGGGTCGGACAATTGAAGCTTTCTTT. Protein product: CAWGRTIEAFF. Complete variable domain (other parts from reference TRBV30 and TRBJ1-1): SQTIHQWPATLVQPVGSPLSLECTVEGTSNPNLYWYRQAAGRGLQLLFYSVGIGQISSEVPQNLSASRPQDRQFILSSKKLLLSDSGFYLCAWGRTIEAFFGQGTRLTVV.

The rearrangement links TRBV4-2 to TRBJ1-5; D unresolved. Germline lookup yields CDR1 LGHNA and CDR2 YNFKEQ. This CDR3 contains 14 residues. The V end lost 3 bases, the J end lost 2 bases, and 8 bases lay between the germline ends. CDR3 coding DNA: TGTGCCAGCAGCCACAACGGGGGCAATCAGCCCCAGCATTTT. Translation gives CASSHNGGNQPQHF.

This chain links TRBV2 with TRBJ1-6, with 8 bases matching TRBD1. The J segment lost 7 bases and the V segment lost 9 bases, leaving 8 bases of the junction unmatched. The CDR3 is 14 residues long. In germline, CDR1 is SNHLY, CDR2 FYNNEI. The CDR3: CARRSGTGNSPLHF. DNA of the CDR3: TGTGCCAGAAGATCCGGGACAGGAAATTCACCCCTCCACTTT.

In DNA form, the CDR3 reads TGTGCCAGCAGCGAGACTAGGATTAGCGATGAGCAGTTCTTC. This translates into CASSETRISDEQFF. The rearrangement links TRBV7-7 to TRBJ2-1; D is perhaps TRBD2 (6 bases). The V and J ends lost 5 bases and 8 bases respectively, with 16 bases between them. Germline CDR1 reads SSHAT; CDR2 reads FNYEAQ (reference sequence). The CDR3 is made up of 14 amino acids. Full variable domain (rest looked up from reference TRBV7-7 and TRBJ2-1): GAGVSQSPRYKVTKRGQDVTLRCDPISSHATLYWYQQALGQGPEFLTYFNYEAQPDKSGLPSDRFSAERPEGSISTLTIQRTEQRDSAMYRCASSETRISDEQFFGPGTRLTVL.

The V and J genes are TRBV9 and TRBJ1-2; TRBD1 aligns across 9 bases. V shed 3 bases and J 4 bases; nucleotides not matched to a gene: 4. The germline V gene has CDR1 SGDLS and CDR2 YYNGEE. This CDR3 region has 14 residues. Here the CDR3 DNA reads TGTGCCAGCAGCGAGGGACAGGGTGTCTATGGCTACACCTTC. This sequence encodes CASSEGQGVYGYTF.

This chain uses TRBV27 with TRBJ2-1; 7 bases map to TRBD1. CDR3 length: 15 amino acids. Germline lookup yields CDR1 MNHEY and CDR2 SMNVEV (reference sequence). V shed 5 bases and J 4 bases; nucleotides not matched to a gene: 8. The CDR3 reads CASSPRDRGYNEQFF. In nucleotides, the CDR3 is TGTGCCAGCAGTCCCCGGGACAGAGGATACAATGAGCAGTTCTTC.

This clone was counted between two and nine times. The V and J genes are TRBV13 and TRBJ1-2; D remains ambiguous. The CDR3 totals 13 residues. Between the trimmed V and J ends, which lost 0 bases and 4 bases, there was a span of 6 bases. Germline values: CDR1 PRHDT, CDR2 FYEKMQ (reference sequence). The CDR3 nucleotides are TGTGCCAGCAGCTTAGGAGGCGGCTATGGCTACACCTTC. Translation: CASSLGGGYGYTF.

V and J are TRBV30 and TRBJ2-3, with 10 bases fitting TRBD2. This CDR3 has 14 amino acids. The J segment lost 2 bases and the V segment lost 4 bases, leaving 3 bases of the junction unmatched. Per germline, CDR1 GTSNPN and CDR2 SVGIG (reference sequence). The CDR3 reads CAWNSGRLTDTQYF. DNA for the CDR3: TGTGCCTGGAATAGCGGGAGGCTCACAGATACGCAGTATTTT.

V gene TRBV5-1 combines with J gene TRBJ2-5; TRBD1 might be the D (5 bases). Per the germline V gene, CDR1 is SGHRS and CDR2 is YFSETQ. This CDR3 comprises 13 residues. V shed 5 bases and J shed 2 bases, with 10 bases lying between them. In DNA, the CDR3 is TGCGCCAGCAGGCAGGGTCCTCAAGAGACCCAGTACTTC. Translation: CASRQGPQETQYF.

The chain recombines TRBV7-6 with TRBJ1-2; TRBD1 matches at 7 bases. CDR1 and CDR2 from the germline V gene are SGHVS and FNYEAQ. Germline trimming cut 5 bases from V and 6 bases from J; bases unmatched to any gene: 12. CDR3 length: 15 residues. The CDR3 loop reads CASSPNRGTYDGYTF. DNA of the CDR3: TGTGCCAGCAGCCCTAACAGGGGAACTTACGATGGCTACACCTTC.

The chain employs TRBV5-4 and TRBJ1-4; D possibly corresponds to TRBD1 (6 bases). Germline lookup yields CDR1 SGHNT and CDR2 YYREEE (reference sequence). The CDR3 has 14 amino acids. Deletions cut 4 bases from V and 4 bases from J, with 11 bases between. CDR3 loop: CASSLRTDNEKLFF. The CDR3, as DNA: TGTGCCAGCAGCCTCAGGACAGATAATGAAAAACTGTTTTTT.

This sequence joins TRBV5-1 and TRBJ1-3; no definite D call. CDR1 and CDR2 from the germline V gene are SGHRS and YFSETQ. The CDR3 has 17 amino acids. The V end was cut by 1 base, the J end by 2 bases, with 16 bases between. Written as DNA, the CDR3 is TGCGCCAGCAGCTTGCAAGCGGAGAGGGCGGCTGGAAACACCATATATTTT. Protein sequence: CASSLQAERAAGNTIYF.